A single sample gave rise to the 21 T cell receptor beta chains below, sequenced in a study of CD8 T cells in ankylosing spondylitis (dated by TCRdb to the late 2010s). The protocol used for the library was 5' RACE. TCRdb shows the sequencer as Illumina HiSeq 2500. TCRdb trimmed the raw reads at Q25, called clones with MiXCR and kept productive beta chains. When rows share a CDR3 protein, they turn into one entry using the most common DNA and genes. For this sample there are 250,000 to 400,000 distinct CDR3 sequences; approximately 10% appear just once. The ten largest make up roughly 9.2% of the sample. The sequencing input was blood, either unsorted or a sorted T cell fraction (not recorded which). These receptors originate from a female donor with ankylosing spondylitis or in good health (not recorded which).

V and J are TRBV5-1 and TRBJ1-2; TRBD1 matches 7 bases. Per the germline V gene, CDR1 is SGHRS and CDR2 is YFSETQ. V was pared by 0 bases and J by 1 base, with 6 bases of the junction left unmatched. This CDR3 spans 16 amino acids. CDR3 in DNA: TGCGCCAGCAGCTTGGCCCAGGGACAGATTAACTATGGCTACACCTTC. Translated: CASSLAQGQINYGYTF.

This clonotype was seen more than once but under ten times. The chain joins TRBV5-1 to TRBJ2-7; D remains unclear. Looked up from germline, CDR1 is SGHRS and CDR2 is YFSETQ. Between the trimmed V and J ends, which lost 7 bases and 5 bases, there was a span of 19 bases. The CDR3 has 14 residues. CDR3 coding DNA: TGCGCCAGCTATCTTCAGCCCCGCGAACACGAGCAGTACTTC. This gives the protein CASYLQPREHEQYF.

In this sample, this clonotype turned up many times. V is TRBV20-1 and J is TRBJ2-5; TRBD1 matches 8 bases. The CDR3 runs to 15 residues. V shed 5 bases and J 3 bases; nucleotides not matched to a gene: 11. Germline loops: CDR1 DFQATT, CDR2 SNEGSKA (reference sequence). CDR3 loop: CSARTRDRIKETQYF. CDR3 sequence (DNA): TGCAGTGCTCGCACCCGGGACAGGATAAAAGAGACCCAGTACTTC.

This clonotype was detected many times. This chain connects TRBV28 to TRBJ2-5; D gene ambiguous. Germline CDR1 and CDR2: MDHEN and SYDVKM. CDR3 length equals 12 residues. V lost 6 bases and J lost 4, with 9 bases in between. The CDR3 protein is CASSGYGETQYF. In DNA, the CDR3 is TGTGCCAGCAGCGGGTATGGAGAGACCCAGTACTTC.

A note on this clonotype: A read error may explain this, as a much larger clone is one base away. For the CDR3, the DNA is TGCAGTGCTAGAGATTTGGGGATTGCAACTAATGAAAAACTGTTTTTT. It yields the protein CSARDLGIATNEKLFF. The chain uses TRBV20-1 and TRBJ1-4; D gene unclear. CDR1 is DFQATT and CDR2 is SNEGSKA in the germline V gene (reference sequence). V was shortened by 0 bases and J by 0 bases, with 11 bases between the two germline ends. The CDR3 has 16 amino acids.

This clonotype was counted many times. V and J are TRBV23-1 and TRBJ1-5; unclear D gene. TRBV23-1 is given ORF status, its function remaining uncertain. The V and J ends lost 7 bases and 4 bases respectively, with 8 bases between them. The CDR3 sequence is 12 residues long. CDR3 DNA sequence: TGCGCCAGCACTCCGATAAATCAGCCCCAGCATTTT. This gives the protein CASTPINQPQHF.

This clonotype was seen repeatedly, ten times or more. The gene calls are TRBV5-6 and TRBJ2-1, with a weak D call TRBD2 (6 bases). This CDR3 contains 16 residues. The ends were cut back, 0 bases at V and 2 bases at J, with 12 bases in the middle. The germline CDR1 and CDR2 sequences are SGHDT and YYEEEE. The CDR3 sequence is CASSLVGGTTYNEQFF. CDR3 nucleotide sequence: TGTGCCAGCAGCTTGGTGGGCGGGACGACCTACAATGAGCAGTTCTTC.

This clonotype is deemed medium-sized. J is TRBJ2-3 and V is TRBV10-3, with D possibly TRBD2 on 5 matching bases. Trimming removed 4 bases from V and 0 bases from J, with 14 bases in between. Germline CDR1 ENHRY, CDR2 SYGVKD. The CDR3 sequence is 16 residues long. In DNA, the CDR3 is TGTGCCATCAGTGGAGGGCAGCAAATTAGCACAGATACGCAGTATTTT. The encoded protein is CAISGGQQISTDTQYF.

The sample holds a few counts of this clonotype. V and J are TRBV7-9 and TRBJ2-5, with 9 bases fitting TRBD2. V gave up 1 base and J gave up 4 bases; unmatched junction bases: 7. The CDR3 runs 16 residues. The germline V gene encodes CDR1 SEHNR and CDR2 FQNEAQ (reference sequence). CDR3 sequence: CASSLVVAGGPETQYF. The CDR3, as DNA: TGTGCCAGCAGCTTAGTGGTGGCGGGAGGGCCAGAGACCCAGTACTTC.

At least ten counts were recorded for this clonotype. V and J are TRBV12-3 or TRBV12-4 and TRBJ2-7, with 9 bases lining up with TRBD1. The CDR3 covers 14 residues. The V gene end was trimmed by 6 bases and the J gene end by 6 bases; junction bases not matched to a gene: 9. The CDR3 DNA is TGTGCCAGCAGCCTCGGGACAGGGCTTAGCGAGCAGTACTTC. This encodes CASSLGTGLSEQYF.

The chain has TRBV3-1 and TRBJ1-1; 7 bases agree with TRBD1. CDR1 is LGHDT, CDR2 YNNKEL, per germline (reference sequence). The J segment lost 8 bases and the V segment lost 3 bases, leaving 9 bases of the junction unmatched. There are 14 residues in the CDR3. In nucleotides, the CDR3 is TGTGCCAGCAGCCAGGTGACAGGGTATGGCGAAGCTTTCTTT. The encoded protein is CASSQVTGYGEAFF.

This clonotype was observed a few times. The chain recombines TRBV20-1 with TRBJ2-7; D may be TRBD1 (6 bases). The germline CDR1 and CDR2 sequences are DFQATT and SNEGSKA (reference sequence). This CDR3 region has 12 residues. V was pared by 5 bases and J by 3 bases, with 11 bases between. The CDR3 loop reads CSASQGDYEQYF. The CDR3 DNA reads TGCAGTGCTTCACAGGGAGACTACGAGCAGTACTTC.

This clonotype occurred many times. The V call is TRBV10-3, the J call TRBJ2-2; maybe TRBD2 (6 bases). The V end lost 0 bases, the J end lost 4 bases, and 12 bases lay between the germline ends. CDR1 is ENHRY and CDR2 is SYGVKD in the germline V gene. CDR3 length: 16 residues. The CDR3 bases are TGTGCCATCAGTGAGTCGTTGCGCGGGGTCACCGGGGAGCTGTTTTTT. Translating it yields CAISESLRGVTGELFF.

This clonotype was counted a few times. The chain uses TRBV20-1 and TRBJ1-3; D perhaps matches TRBD1 (5 bases). Trimming removed 5 bases from V and 0 bases from J, with 14 bases in between. Germline V gene data show CDR1 as DFQATT and CDR2 as SNEGSKA (reference sequence). This CDR3 region has 15 residues. In DNA, the CDR3 is TGCAGTGCTCAGATTGGGGGAGGCTCTGGAAACACCATATATTTT. Translation gives CSAQIGGGSGNTIYF.

The rearrangement links TRBV2 to TRBJ1-6; D is unresolved. V was shortened by 5 bases and J by 7 bases, with 15 bases between the two germline ends. The germline CDR1 and CDR2 sequences are SNHLY and FYNNEI. The CDR3 loop spans 15 amino acids. The DNA for the CDR3 is TGTGCCAGCAGTTACCAAGGACTCAAAAATTCACCCCTCCACTTT. Translating gives CASSYQGLKNSPLHF.

This clonotype was seen many times. V gene TRBV5-1 combines with J gene TRBJ2-4, with 7 bases fitting TRBD1. CDR1 and CDR2 from the germline V gene are SGHRS and YFSETQ. The junction had 6 bases not matched to a gene; V was cut back by 0 bases and J by 6 bases. This CDR3 contains 15 residues. The CDR3, as DNA: TGCGCCAGCAGCTTGGAAGGGGGCGAGGTAAACATTCAGTACTTC. Its protein is CASSLEGGEVNIQYF.

This clonotype was observed many times. This chain links TRBV6-5 with TRBJ1-2, with 10 bases identical to TRBD1. The CDR3 runs 15 residues. Germline V CDR1 and CDR2: MNHEY, SVGAGI. V dropped 4 bases and J dropped 7; count of bases not matched to a gene: 9. The CDR3 protein is CASSSADRGKGGYTF. The CDR3 DNA sequence: TGTGCCAGCAGTTCCGCGGACAGGGGGAAGGGTGGCTACACCTTC.

This clonotype was picked up many times. This chain joins TRBV15 and TRBJ2-5; no clear D gene. The V end was cut by 0 bases, the J end by 1 base, with 6 bases between. Germline CDR1 reads LNHNV; CDR2 reads YYDKDF (reference sequence). The CDR3 spans 14 residues. This chain's CDR3 is CATSRELIQETQYF. The CDR3 coding sequence is TGTGCCACCAGCAGAGAACTAATCCAAGAGACCCAGTACTTC.

This clonotype turned up a few times. The chain uses TRBV5-6 and TRBJ2-3, with D uncertain. Germline CDR1 is SGHDT and CDR2 is YYEEEE. The CDR3 length is 11 residues. V gave up 7 bases and J gave up 6 bases, with 9 bases separating them. CDR3 bases: TGTGCCAGCGGCACTTTGGATACGCAGTATTTT. Translating it yields CASGTLDTQYF.

This clonotype appeared many times. V and J are TRBV7-9 and TRBJ2-5, with 7 positions matching TRBD2. From germline, CDR1 is SEHNR and CDR2 FQNEAQ (reference sequence). The trim removed 5 bases at V and 2 bases at J, leaving 14 bases unmatched. The CDR3 runs 17 residues. DNA for the CDR3: TGTGCCAGCAGCAGCCGCTGGCTAGCGGAGCCTCAAGAGACCCAGTACTTC. It codes for CASSSRWLAEPQETQYF.

This clonotype came up many times. The chain uses TRBV6-2 or TRBV6-3 and TRBJ2-2; TRBD2 agrees at 12 bases. V was pared by 5 bases and J by 4 bases, with 14 bases of the junction left unmatched. CDR1 and CDR2 from the germline V gene are MNHEY and SVGEGT. The CDR3 spans 19 residues. CDR3 sequence: CASSIQLLAGGLTTGELFF. CDR3 DNA: TGTGCCAGCAGTATTCAACTCCTAGCGGGGGGGCTGACCACCGGGGAGCTGTTTTTT.